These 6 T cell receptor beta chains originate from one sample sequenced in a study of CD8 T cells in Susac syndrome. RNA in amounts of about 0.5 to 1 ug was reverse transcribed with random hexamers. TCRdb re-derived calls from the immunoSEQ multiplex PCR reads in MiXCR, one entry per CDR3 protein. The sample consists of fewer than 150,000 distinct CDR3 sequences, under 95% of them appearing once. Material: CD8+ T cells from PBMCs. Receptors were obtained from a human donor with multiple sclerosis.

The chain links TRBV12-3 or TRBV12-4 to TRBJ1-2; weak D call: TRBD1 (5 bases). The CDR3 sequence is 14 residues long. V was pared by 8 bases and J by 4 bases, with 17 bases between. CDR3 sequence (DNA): TGTGCCAGCGGAGGCATGGGACGGCTCTATGGCTACACCTTC. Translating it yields CASGGMGRLYGYTF.

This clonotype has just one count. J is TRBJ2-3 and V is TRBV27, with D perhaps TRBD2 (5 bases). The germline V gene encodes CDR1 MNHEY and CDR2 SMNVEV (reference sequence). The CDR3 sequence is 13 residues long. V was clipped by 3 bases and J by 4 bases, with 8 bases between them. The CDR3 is CASSFGGSDTQYF. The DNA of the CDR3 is TGTGCCAGCAGTTTCGGCGGGTCAGATACGCAGTATTTT.

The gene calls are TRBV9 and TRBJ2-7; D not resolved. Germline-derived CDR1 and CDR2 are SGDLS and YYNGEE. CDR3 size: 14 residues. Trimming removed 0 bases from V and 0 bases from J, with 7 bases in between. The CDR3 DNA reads TGTGCCAGCAGCGTAGGTCCTAGCTCCTACGAGCAGTACTTC. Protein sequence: CASSVGPSSYEQYF.

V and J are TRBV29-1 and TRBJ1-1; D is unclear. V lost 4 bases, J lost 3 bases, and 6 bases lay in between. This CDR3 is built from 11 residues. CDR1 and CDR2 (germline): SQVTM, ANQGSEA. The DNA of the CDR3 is TGCAGCGTTGGTCCGGACACTGAAGCTTTCTTT. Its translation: CSVGPDTEAFF.

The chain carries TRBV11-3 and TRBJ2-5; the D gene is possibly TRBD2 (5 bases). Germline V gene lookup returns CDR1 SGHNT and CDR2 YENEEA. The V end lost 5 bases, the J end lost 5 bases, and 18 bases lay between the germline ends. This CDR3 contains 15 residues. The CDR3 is CASSPGEIAQETQYF. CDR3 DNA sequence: TGTGCCAGCAGCCCTGGGGAGATAGCACAGGAGACCCAGTACTTC.

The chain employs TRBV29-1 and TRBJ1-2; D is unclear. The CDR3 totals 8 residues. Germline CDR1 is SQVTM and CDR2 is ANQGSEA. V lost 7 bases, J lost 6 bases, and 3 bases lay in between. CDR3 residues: CSGDGYTF. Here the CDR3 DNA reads TGCAGCGGGGATGGCTACACCTTC. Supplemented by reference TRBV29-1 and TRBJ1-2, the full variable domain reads SAVISQKPSRDICQRGTSLTIQCQVDSQVTMMFWYRQQPGQSLTLIATANQGSEATYESGFVIDKFPISRPNLTFSTLTVSNMSPEDSSIYLCSGDGYTFGSGTRLTVV.